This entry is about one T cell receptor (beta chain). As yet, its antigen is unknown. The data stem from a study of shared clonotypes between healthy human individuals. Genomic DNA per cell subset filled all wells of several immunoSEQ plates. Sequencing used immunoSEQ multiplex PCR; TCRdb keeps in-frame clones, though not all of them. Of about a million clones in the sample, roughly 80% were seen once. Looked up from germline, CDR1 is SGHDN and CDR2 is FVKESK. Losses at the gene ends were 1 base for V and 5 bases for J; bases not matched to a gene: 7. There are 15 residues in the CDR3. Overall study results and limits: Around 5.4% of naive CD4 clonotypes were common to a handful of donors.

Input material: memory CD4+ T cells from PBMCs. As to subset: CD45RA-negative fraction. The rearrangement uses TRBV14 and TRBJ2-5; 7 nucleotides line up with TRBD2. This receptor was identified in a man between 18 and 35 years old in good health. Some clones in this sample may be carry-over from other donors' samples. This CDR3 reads CASSQAQTSSETQYF. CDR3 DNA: TGTGCCAGCAGCCAAGCTCAGACTAGCAGTGAGACCCAGTACTTC. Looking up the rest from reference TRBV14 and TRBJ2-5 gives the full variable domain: EAGVTQFPSHSVIEKGQTVTLRCDPISGHDNLYWYRRVMGKEIKFLLHFVKESKQDESGMPNNRFLAERTGGTYSTLKVQPAELEDSGVYFCASSQAQTSSETQYFGPGTRLLVL.